This TCR beta chain was recorded in a study of preoperative IRX-2 immunotherapy in early breast cancer (dated by TCRdb to about 2019). In regard to this clone: The specificity of this receptor is unknown. Base qualities are not provided; no much larger clone lies one nucleotide away.

Reading from cysteine to phenylalanine, the CDR3 counts 14 amino acids. Only the CDR3 DNA stays, 42 bases, in frame from base 1. The germline V gene supplies CDR1 KGHSH and CDR2 LQKENI. V loses 8 bases, J loses 2 bases, and the germline ends lie 12 bases apart. The receptor library was made with the immunoSEQ multiplex PCR assay. Not all clones reach the TCRdb copy of this immuneACCESS table, which keeps in-frame sequences only. Checked studies attribute under half of the gap to unresolved V genes and leave the rest unexplained. For this sample the table gives roughly 5,700 clones, of which 73% were detected only once. The ten biggest clones cover 14% of the sample. The treatment or condition label on this specimen signifies: preoperative locoregional IRX-2 cytokine immunotherapy. The samples were obtained from a phase Ib study that tested preoperative, locoregional IRX-2 cytokine immunotherapy designed to prime immune responses. The donors were early-stage breast cancer patients who were given IRX-2 prior to surgery.

The sequence derives from a human donor with breast cancer. This specimen consisted of tumor tissue, obtained before IRX-2 immunotherapy. The chain couples TRBV18 to TRBJ2-2, with a tentative D call of TRBD1 or TRBD2, each matching 5 bases. The nucleotide sequence reads TGTGCCAGCCCATCTGGGGGTAACACCGGGGAGCTGTTTTTT. Its protein is CASPSGGNTGELFF.